These 2 T cell receptor beta chains share one sample of origin, sequenced in a study of cytomegalovirus exposure and HLA in healthy donors. The PCR made use of 60 Vbeta and 13 Jbeta primers. Clones were sequenced by immunoSEQ multiplex PCR, and TCRdb holds only the in-frame ones, with some missing. The data contain under 150,000 clones, over 70% of them singletons. Sequences were obtained from PBMCs. The receptors were gathered from a woman aged 55 to 70 in good health and CMV-seropositive.

This sequence joins TRBV5-1 and TRBJ2-5; D is possibly TRBD1 (5 bases). V was shortened by 0 bases and J by 1 base, with 7 bases between the two germline ends. This CDR3 has 14 amino acids. Looked up from germline, CDR1 is SGHRS and CDR2 is YFSETQ. CDR3 in DNA: TGCGCCAGCAGCTTGGTTCAGGGCCAAGAGACCCAGTACTTC. Protein sequence: CASSLVQGQETQYF.

The V call is TRBV5-1, the J call TRBJ2-7; TRBD1 might be the D (6 bases). Germline CDR1 and CDR2: SGHRS and YFSETQ. This CDR3 has 12 residues. The V gene lost 4 bases and the J gene lost 5 bases, with 10 bases spanning the gap. The DNA of the CDR3 is TGCGCCAGCAGCCCGAGGGGGAACGAGCAGTACTTC. Encoded protein: CASSPRGNEQYF.